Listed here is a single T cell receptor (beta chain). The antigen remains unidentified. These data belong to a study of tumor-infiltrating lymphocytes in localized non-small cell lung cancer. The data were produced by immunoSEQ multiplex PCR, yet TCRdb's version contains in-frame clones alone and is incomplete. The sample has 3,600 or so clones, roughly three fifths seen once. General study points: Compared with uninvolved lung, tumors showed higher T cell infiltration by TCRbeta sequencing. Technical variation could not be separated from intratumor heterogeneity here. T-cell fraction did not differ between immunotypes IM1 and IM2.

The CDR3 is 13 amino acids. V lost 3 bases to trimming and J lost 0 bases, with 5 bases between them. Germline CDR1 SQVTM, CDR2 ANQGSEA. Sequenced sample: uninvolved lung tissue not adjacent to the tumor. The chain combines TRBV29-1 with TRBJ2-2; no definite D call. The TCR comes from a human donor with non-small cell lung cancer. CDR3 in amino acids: CSVDTPNTGELFF. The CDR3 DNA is TGCAGCGTTGACACCCCGAACACCGGGGAGCTGTTTTTT.